Shown below are 18 T cell receptor beta chains from a single sample sequenced in a study of T cells after yellow fever vaccination. MiXCR, applied by TCRdb to the 5' RACE reads, yields one record per CDR3 protein. The profile shows about 430,000 distinct CDR3 sequences, 18% of them singletons. Sequenced material: PBMCs, taken before the yellow fever booster vaccination. Receptors originate from a man younger than 35 who received the YFV17D yellow fever vaccine.

This chain connects TRBV7-6 to TRBJ2-7; 13 nucleotides match TRBD2. Germline lookup yields CDR1 SGHVS and CDR2 FNYEAQ. V gave up 5 bases and J gave up 3 bases; unmatched junction bases: 7. The CDR3 contains 16 residues. The CDR3 DNA is TGTGCCAGCAGCACGGGACTAGCGGGGTCCCGCTACGAGCAGTACTTC. It yields the protein CASSTGLAGSRYEQYF. The variable domain in full, completed from reference TRBV7-6 and TRBJ2-7, reads GAGVSQSPRYKVTKRGQDVALRCDPISGHVSLYWYRQALGQGPEFLTYFNYEAQQDKSGLPNDRFSAERPEGSISTLTIQRTEQRDSAMYRCASSTGLAGSRYEQYFGPGTRLTVT.

The chain has TRBV4-3 and TRBJ2-2, with D possibly being TRBD2 (6 bases). Germline V lookup: CDR1 LGHNA, CDR2 YSLEER. V was pared by 0 bases and J by 9 bases, with 17 bases between. This CDR3 has 16 amino acids. The CDR3 region is CASSQDRVGGWWELFF. The CDR3 DNA sequence: TGCGCCAGCAGCCAAGATCGGGTCGGGGGTTGGTGGGAGCTGTTTTTT.

The rearrangement uses TRBV27 and TRBJ1-1; D remains ambiguous. Germline CDR1 is MNHEY and CDR2 is SMNVEV (reference sequence). The length of the CDR3 is 18 residues. V lost 3 bases to trimming and J lost 3 bases, with 23 bases between them. CDR3 DNA: TGTGCCAGCAGTTTCTTGTCCCCTCGTCTTCAGCAGGACACTGAAGCTTTCTTT. Protein: CASSFLSPRLQQDTEAFF.

The chain links TRBV7-6 to TRBJ2-1; 12 nucleotides align to TRBD2. Germline V gene lookup returns CDR1 SGHVS and CDR2 FNYEAQ. The CDR3 spans 15 residues. V lost 6 bases to trimming and J lost 7 bases; unmatched junction nucleotides: 7. CDR3 DNA: TGTGCCAGCAGTAGACTAGCGGGGGCCCCTAATGAGCAGTTCTTC. This encodes CASSRLAGAPNEQFF.

The chain carries TRBV4-3 and TRBJ1-2; the D is unclear. The V gene's germline CDR1 is LGHNA and CDR2 YSLEER. This CDR3 spans 15 amino acids. Deletions cut 1 base from V and 2 bases from J, with 11 bases between. In DNA form, the CDR3 reads TGCGCCAGCAGCCAAGTACCTCAGGAGAACTATGGCTACACCTTC. Its translation: CASSQVPQENYGYTF.

This clonotype was counted only a few times. The chain combines TRBV11-2 with TRBJ2-1; TRBD2 aligns across 11 bases. V trimming: 7 bases; J trimming: 8 bases; junction bases outside the gene matches: 10. The CDR3 loop spans 15 amino acids. Germline V lookup: CDR1 SGHAT, CDR2 FQNNGV. CDR3 coding DNA: TGTGCCAGCACCCTACGGCTAGCGGGGGGAGATGAGCAGTTCTTC. Protein product: CASTLRLAGGDEQFF.

V is TRBV20-1 and J is TRBJ1-2; D unresolved. This CDR3 spans 13 amino acids. In germline, CDR1 is DFQATT, CDR2 SNEGSKA (reference sequence). V was pared by 0 bases and J by 7 bases, with 12 bases between. DNA of the CDR3: TGCAGTGCTAGAGATTCGATTCGTAGTGGCTACACCTTC. Its protein product is CSARDSIRSGYTF.

This clonotype came up once. This chain links TRBV28 with TRBJ2-7, with 8 bases lining up with TRBD2. Germline assignment: CDR1 MDHEN and CDR2 SYDVKM. CDR3 length: 15 amino acids. Losses at the gene ends were 3 bases for V and 1 base for J; bases not matched to a gene: 5. The CDR3 sequence: CASSFGGARSYEQYV. CDR3 bases: TGTGCCAGCAGTTTCGGGGGGGCGAGGTCCTACGAGCAGTACGTC.

The chain couples TRBV7-8 to TRBJ2-3; the match to TRBD2 covers 9 bases. CDR1 is SGHVS, CDR2 FQNEAQ, per germline. The CDR3 runs to 15 residues. Trimming cost V 2 bases and J 4 bases; bases outside gene matches: 4. CDR3 protein: CASSLYIAGADTQYF. CDR3 nucleotide sequence: TGTGCCAGCAGCTTATATATAGCGGGGGCAGATACGCAGTATTTT.

This clonotype turned up a few times. The CDR3 region has the DNA TGTGCCAGCAGCCGCGGCAAGTACACAGATACGCAGTATTTT. Its protein is CASSRGKYTDTQYF. V and J are TRBV7-8 and TRBJ2-3; D gene uncertain. The CDR3 is 14 residues long. V lost 5 bases and J lost 2, with 11 bases in between. Germline CDR1 SGHVS, CDR2 FQNEAQ.

This clonotype was seen only a few times. The chain carries TRBV4-1 and TRBJ2-3; 7 nucleotides align to TRBD2. The CDR3 is made up of 17 amino acids. Germline V gene data show CDR1 as MGHRA and CDR2 as YSYEKL. V lost 3 bases, J lost 5 bases, and 14 bases stayed unmatched. The CDR3 coding sequence is TGCGCCAGCAGCCAGAGCGGGAACACGGCTTTAGGAGATACGCAGTATTTT. It yields the protein CASSQSGNTALGDTQYF.

This clonotype was picked up a small number of times. V and J are TRBV5-1 and TRBJ2-5, with D unclear. Germline assignment: CDR1 SGHRS and CDR2 YFSETQ. The CDR3 contains 12 residues. V lost 4 bases to trimming and J lost 7 bases, with 11 bases between them. DNA for the CDR3: TGCGCCAGCAGCCCGCTCTTTGGGACCCAGTACTTC. Protein product: CASSPLFGTQYF.

This clonotype was seen only a few times. The chain carries TRBV20-1 and TRBJ1-5; no clear D. This CDR3 region has 15 residues. V lost 8 bases and J 7 bases, leaving 24 bases between the germline ends. Germline loops: CDR1 DFQATT, CDR2 SNEGSKA (reference sequence). CDR3 bases: TGCAGTACCACCCGGGTAGTTTTTTCGATGCAGCCCCAGCATTTT. This gives the protein CSTTRVVFSMQPQHF.

This clonotype was picked up a small number of times. The chain links TRBV20-1 to TRBJ2-3, with D perhaps matching TRBD1 or TRBD2 (5 bases each). Germline V lookup: CDR1 DFQATT, CDR2 SNEGSKA (reference sequence). V was shortened by 5 bases and J by 1 base, with 7 bases between the two germline ends. The CDR3 consists of 12 residues. For the CDR3, the DNA is TGCAGTGCTGAGGGACGCACAGATACGCAGTATTTT. Protein sequence: CSAEGRTDTQYF.

The chain recombines TRBV20-1 with TRBJ2-7; perhaps TRBD2 as D (7 bases). The V end was cut by 0 bases, the J end by 3 bases, with 15 bases between. Germline-derived CDR1 and CDR2 are DFQATT and SNEGSKA (reference sequence). The CDR3 contains 15 residues. The CDR3 DNA reads TGCAGTGCTAGAGACCGACCGGGGGGCCTCTACGAGCAGTACTTC. Residues: CSARDRPGGLYEQYF.

This chain joins TRBV6-5 and TRBJ1-6; D is unresolved. Germline V gene sequence: CDR1 MNHEY, CDR2 SVGAGI. The CDR3 is made up of 12 amino acids. The V and J ends lost 8 bases and 7 bases respectively, with 9 bases between them. CDR3 in amino acids: CASRELNSPLHF. The CDR3 nucleotides are TGTGCCAGCCGGGAACTAAATTCACCCCTCCACTTT.

The rearrangement uses TRBV20-1 and TRBJ2-7; 11 bases agree with TRBD2. V lost 0 bases to trimming and J lost 3 bases; unmatched junction nucleotides: 4. This CDR3 has 15 amino acids. CDR1 DFQATT and CDR2 SNEGSKA come from the germline V gene (reference sequence). CDR3 nucleotides: TGCAGTGCTAGAGATCGGGGGACTAGCGGCTACGAGCAGTACGTC. It codes for CSARDRGTSGYEQYV.

The chain is built from TRBV20-1 and TRBJ2-7; TRBD2 is a possible D gene (6 bases). V lost 6 bases, J lost 2 bases, and 17 bases lay in between. This CDR3 spans 14 amino acids. Per germline, CDR1 DFQATT and CDR2 SNEGSKA (reference sequence). DNA for the CDR3: TGCAGTGCGAGCACGCCGGGGGTTACCTACGAGCAGTACGTC. It encodes CSASTPGVTYEQYV.